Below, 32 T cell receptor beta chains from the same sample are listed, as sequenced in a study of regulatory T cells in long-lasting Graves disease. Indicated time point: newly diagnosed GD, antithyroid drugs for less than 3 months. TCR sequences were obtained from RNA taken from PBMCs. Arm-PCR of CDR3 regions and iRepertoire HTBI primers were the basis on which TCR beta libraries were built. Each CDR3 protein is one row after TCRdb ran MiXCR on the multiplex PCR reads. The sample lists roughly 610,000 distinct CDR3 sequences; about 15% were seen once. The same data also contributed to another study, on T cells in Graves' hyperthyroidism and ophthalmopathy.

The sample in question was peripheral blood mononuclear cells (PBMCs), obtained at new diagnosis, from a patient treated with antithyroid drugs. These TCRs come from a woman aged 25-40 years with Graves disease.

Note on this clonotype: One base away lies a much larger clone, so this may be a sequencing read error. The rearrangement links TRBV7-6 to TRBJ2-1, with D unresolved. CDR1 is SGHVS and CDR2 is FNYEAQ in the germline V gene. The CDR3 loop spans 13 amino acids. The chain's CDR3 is CASSLSPYNKQFF. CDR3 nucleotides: TGTGCCAGCAGCCTCAGTCCGTACAATAAGCAGTTCTTC.

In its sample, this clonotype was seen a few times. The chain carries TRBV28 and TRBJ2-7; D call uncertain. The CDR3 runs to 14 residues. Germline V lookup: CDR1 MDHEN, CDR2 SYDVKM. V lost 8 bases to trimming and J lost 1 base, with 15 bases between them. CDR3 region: CASPSSDGSYEQYF. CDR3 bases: TGTGCCAGCCCTTCCTCGGACGGATCCTACGAGCAGTACTTC.

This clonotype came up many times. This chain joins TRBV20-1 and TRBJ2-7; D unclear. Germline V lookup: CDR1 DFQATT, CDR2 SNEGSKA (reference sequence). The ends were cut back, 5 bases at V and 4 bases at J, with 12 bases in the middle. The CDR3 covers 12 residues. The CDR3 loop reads CSASSGLYEQYF. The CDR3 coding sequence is TGCAGTGCTTCATCGGGTTTGTACGAGCAGTACTTC.

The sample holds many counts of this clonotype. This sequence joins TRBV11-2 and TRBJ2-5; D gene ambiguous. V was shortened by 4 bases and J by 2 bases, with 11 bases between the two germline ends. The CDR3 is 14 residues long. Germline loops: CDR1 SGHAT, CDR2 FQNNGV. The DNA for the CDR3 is TGTGCCAGCAGCTCCGGACCTTTGCAAGAGACCCAGTACTTC. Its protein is CASSSGPLQETQYF.

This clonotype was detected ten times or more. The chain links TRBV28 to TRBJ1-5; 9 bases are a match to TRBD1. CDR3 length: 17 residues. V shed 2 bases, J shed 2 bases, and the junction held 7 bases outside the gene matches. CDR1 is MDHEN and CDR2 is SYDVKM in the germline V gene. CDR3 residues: CASSLGKGQGGNQPQHF. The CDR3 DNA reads TGTGCCAGCAGTTTAGGCAAGGGACAGGGAGGCAATCAGCCCCAGCATTTT. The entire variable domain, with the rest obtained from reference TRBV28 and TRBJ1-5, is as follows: DVKVTQSSRYLVKRTGEKVFLECVQDMDHENMFWYRQDPGLGLRLIYFSYDVKMKEKGDIPEGYSVSREKKERFSLILESASTNQTSMYLCASSLGKGQGGNQPQHFGDGTRLSIL.

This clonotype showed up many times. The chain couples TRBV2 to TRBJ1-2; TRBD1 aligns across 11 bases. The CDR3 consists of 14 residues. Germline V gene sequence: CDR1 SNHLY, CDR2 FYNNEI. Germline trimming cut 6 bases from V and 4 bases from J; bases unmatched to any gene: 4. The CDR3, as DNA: TGTGCCAGCAGCGGGACAGGGGGATTCTATGGCTACACCTTC. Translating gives CASSGTGGFYGYTF.

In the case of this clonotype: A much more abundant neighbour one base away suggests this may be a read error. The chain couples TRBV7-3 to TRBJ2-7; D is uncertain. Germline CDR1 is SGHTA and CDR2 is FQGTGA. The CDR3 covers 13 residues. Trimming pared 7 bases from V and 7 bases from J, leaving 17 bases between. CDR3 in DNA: TGTGCCAGCACCGACGGGCAGAACAATGAGCAGTACTTC. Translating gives CASTDGQNNEQYF.

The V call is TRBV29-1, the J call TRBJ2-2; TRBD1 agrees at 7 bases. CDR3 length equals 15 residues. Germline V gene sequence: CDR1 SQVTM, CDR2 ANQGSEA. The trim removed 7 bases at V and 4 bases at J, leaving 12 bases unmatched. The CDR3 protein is CSAARGTVTTGELFF. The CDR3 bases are TGCAGCGCAGCTAGGGGGACAGTCACCACCGGGGAGCTGTTTTTT.

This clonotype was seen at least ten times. CDR3 nucleotide sequence: TGTGCCAGCAGTCCCGGCGACAGCTATCAGCCCCAGCATTTT. It translates to CASSPGDSYQPQHF. The gene calls are TRBV28 and TRBJ1-5; D is perhaps TRBD1 (5 bases). CDR1 and CDR2 (germline): MDHEN, SYDVKM. V lost 5 bases and J lost 5, with 13 bases in between. The CDR3 has 14 amino acids.

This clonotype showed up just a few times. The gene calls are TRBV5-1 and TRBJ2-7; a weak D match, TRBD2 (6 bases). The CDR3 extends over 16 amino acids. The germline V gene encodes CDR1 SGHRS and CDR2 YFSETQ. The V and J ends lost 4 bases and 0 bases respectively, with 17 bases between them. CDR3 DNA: TGCGCCAGCAGCCAAATAACCAGCGGGTACTCCTACGAGCAGTACTTC. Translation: CASSQITSGYSYEQYF.

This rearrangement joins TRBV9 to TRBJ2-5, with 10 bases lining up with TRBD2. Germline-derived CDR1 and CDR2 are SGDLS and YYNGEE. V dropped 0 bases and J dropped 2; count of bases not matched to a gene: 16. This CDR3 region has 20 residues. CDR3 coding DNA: TGTGCCAGCAGCGTAGCTTTGACTAGCGGGCGCCTAGGAGCTCAAGAGACCCAGTACTTC. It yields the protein CASSVALTSGRLGAQETQYF.

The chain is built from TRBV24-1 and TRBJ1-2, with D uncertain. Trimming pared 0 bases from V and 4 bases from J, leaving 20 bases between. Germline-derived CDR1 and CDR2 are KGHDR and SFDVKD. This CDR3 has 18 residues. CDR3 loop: CATSDLPPTSLFIYGYTF. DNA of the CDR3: TGTGCCACCAGTGATTTGCCACCAACCTCACTATTCATCTATGGCTACACCTTC.

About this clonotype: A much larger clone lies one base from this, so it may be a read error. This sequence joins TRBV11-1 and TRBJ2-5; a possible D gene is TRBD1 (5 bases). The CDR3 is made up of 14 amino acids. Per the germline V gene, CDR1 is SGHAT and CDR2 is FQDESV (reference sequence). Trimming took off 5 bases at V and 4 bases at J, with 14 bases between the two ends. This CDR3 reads CASSRSQGGETQYF. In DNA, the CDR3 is TGTGCCAGCAGCAGATCCCAGGGTGGAGAGACCCAGTACTTC.

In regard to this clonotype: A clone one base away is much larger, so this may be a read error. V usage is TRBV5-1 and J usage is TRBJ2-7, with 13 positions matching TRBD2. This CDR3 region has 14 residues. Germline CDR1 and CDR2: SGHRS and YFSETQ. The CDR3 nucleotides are TGTGCCAGCAGCACCGGACTAGCGGGAGAAGAGCAGTACTTC. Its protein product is CASSTGLAGEEQYF.

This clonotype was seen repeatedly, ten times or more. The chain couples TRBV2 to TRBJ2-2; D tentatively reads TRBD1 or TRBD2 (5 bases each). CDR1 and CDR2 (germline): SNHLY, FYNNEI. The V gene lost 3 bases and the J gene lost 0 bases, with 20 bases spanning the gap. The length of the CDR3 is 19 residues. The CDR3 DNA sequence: TGTGCCAGCAGTGATTACGAGGGACGAGTAGTGGCGAACACCGGGGAGCTGTTTTTT. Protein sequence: CASSDYEGRVVANTGELFF.

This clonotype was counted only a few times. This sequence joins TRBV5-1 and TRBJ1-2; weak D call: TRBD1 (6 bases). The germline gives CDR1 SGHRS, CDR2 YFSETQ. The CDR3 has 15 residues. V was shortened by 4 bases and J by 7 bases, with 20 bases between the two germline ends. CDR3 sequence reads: CASSGTGSNNGGYTF. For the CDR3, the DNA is TGCGCCAGCAGCGGAACAGGGTCGAACAATGGTGGCTACACCTTC.

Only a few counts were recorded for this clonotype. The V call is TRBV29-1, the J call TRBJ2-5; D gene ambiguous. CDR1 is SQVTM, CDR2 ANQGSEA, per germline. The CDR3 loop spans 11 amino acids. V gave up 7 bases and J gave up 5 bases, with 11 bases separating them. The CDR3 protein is CSDAGVETQYF. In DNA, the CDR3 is TGCAGCGACGCTGGCGTGGAGACCCAGTACTTC.

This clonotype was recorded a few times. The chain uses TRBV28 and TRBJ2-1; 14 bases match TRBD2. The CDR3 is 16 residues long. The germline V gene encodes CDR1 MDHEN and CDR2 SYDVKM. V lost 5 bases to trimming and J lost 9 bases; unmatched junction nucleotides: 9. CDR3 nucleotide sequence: TGTGCCAGCAGTGGCAGACTAGCGGGAGGGCCGGGTGAGCAGTTCTTC. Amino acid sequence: CASSGRLAGGPGEQFF.

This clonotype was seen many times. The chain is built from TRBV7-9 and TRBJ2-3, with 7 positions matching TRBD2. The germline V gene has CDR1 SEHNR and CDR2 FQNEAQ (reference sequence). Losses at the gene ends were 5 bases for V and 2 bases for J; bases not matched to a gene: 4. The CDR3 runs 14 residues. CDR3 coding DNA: TGTGCCAGCAGCCCGGGGGGAATCACAGATACGCAGTATTTT. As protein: CASSPGGITDTQYF.

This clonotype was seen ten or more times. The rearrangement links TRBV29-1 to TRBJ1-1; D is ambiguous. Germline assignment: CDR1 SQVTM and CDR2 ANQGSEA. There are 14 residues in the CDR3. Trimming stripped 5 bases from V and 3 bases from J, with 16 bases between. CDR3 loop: CSVKEPLRDTEAFF. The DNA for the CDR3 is TGCAGCGTTAAGGAGCCCCTCCGAGACACTGAAGCTTTCTTT.

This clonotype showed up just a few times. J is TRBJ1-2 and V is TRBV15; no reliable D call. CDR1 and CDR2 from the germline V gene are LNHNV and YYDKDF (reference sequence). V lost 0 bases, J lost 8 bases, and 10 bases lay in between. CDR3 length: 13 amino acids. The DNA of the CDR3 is TGTGCCACCAGCAGAGATTTGGAGGAGGGCTACACCTTC. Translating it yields CATSRDLEEGYTF.

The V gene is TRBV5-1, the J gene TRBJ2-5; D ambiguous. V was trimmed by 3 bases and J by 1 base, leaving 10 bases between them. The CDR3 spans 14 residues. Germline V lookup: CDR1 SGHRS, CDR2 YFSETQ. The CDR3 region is CASSSGSPQETQYF. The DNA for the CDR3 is TGCGCCAGCAGCTCTGGCAGCCCCCAAGAGACCCAGTACTTC.

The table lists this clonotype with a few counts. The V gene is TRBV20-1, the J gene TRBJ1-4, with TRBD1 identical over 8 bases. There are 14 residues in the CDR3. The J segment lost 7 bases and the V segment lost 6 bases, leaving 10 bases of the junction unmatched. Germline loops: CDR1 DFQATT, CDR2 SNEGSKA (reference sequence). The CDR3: CSATKTGEVEKLFF. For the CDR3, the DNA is TGCAGTGCGACCAAGACAGGGGAGGTTGAAAAACTGTTTTTT.

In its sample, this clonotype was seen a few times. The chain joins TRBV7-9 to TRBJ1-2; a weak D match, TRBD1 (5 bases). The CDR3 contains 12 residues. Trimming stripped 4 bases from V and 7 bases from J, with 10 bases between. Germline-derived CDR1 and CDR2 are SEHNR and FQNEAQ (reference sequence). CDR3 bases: TGTGCCAGCAGCTCCGGGGGTTCTGGCTACACCTTC. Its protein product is CASSSGGSGYTF.

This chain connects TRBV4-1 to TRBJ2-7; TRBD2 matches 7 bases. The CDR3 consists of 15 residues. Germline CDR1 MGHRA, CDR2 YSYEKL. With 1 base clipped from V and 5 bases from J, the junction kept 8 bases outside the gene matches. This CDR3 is CASSQGGGGFDEQYF. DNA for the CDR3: TGCGCCAGCAGCCAAGGTGGGGGGGGTTTCGACGAGCAGTACTTC.

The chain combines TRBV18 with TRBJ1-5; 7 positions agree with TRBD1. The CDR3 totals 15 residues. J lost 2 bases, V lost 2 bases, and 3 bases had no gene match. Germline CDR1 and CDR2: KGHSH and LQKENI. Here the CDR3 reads CASSPGQAGNQPQHF. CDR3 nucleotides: TGTGCCAGCTCACCAGGACAGGCCGGCAATCAGCCCCAGCATTTT.

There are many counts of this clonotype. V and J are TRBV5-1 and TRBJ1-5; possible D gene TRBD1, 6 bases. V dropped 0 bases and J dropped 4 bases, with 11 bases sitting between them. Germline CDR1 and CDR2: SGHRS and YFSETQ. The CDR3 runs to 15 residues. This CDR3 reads CASSLDDRNNQPQHF. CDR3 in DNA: TGCGCCAGCAGCTTGGACGACAGGAATAATCAGCCCCAGCATTTT.

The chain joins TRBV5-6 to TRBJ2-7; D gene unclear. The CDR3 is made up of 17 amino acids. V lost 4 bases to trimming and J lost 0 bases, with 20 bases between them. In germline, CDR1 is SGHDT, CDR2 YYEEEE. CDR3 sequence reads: CASSHGWQPLFSYEQYF. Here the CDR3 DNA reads TGTGCCAGCAGCCATGGGTGGCAGCCCCTGTTCTCCTACGAGCAGTACTTC.

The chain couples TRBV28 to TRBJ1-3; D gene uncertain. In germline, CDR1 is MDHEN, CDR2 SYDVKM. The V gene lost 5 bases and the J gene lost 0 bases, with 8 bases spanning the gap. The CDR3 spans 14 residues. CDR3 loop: CASSNTVSGNTIYF. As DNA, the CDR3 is TGTGCCAGCAGTAATACAGTCTCTGGAAACACCATATATTTT.

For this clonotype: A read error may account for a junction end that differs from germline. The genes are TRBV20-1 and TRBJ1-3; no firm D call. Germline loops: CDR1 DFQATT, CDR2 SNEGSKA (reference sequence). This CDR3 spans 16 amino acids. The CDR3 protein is CSASRGWFDSGNTIHF. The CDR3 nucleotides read TGCAGTGCTTCCCGTGGGTGGTTCGACTCTGGAAACACCATACATTTT.

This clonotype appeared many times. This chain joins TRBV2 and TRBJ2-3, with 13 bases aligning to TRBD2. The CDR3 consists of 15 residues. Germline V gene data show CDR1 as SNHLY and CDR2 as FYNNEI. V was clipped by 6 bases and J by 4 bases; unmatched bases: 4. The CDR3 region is CASRRTSGSSDTQYF. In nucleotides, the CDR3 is TGTGCCAGCAGGAGGACTAGCGGGAGCTCAGATACGCAGTATTTT.

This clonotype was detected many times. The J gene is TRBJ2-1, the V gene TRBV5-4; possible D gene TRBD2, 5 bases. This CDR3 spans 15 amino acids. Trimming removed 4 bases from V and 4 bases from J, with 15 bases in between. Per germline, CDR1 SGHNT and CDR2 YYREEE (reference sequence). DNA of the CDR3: TGTGCCAGCAGCCCGAACGCCAGACTATACAATGAGCAGTTCTTC. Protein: CASSPNARLYNEQFF.